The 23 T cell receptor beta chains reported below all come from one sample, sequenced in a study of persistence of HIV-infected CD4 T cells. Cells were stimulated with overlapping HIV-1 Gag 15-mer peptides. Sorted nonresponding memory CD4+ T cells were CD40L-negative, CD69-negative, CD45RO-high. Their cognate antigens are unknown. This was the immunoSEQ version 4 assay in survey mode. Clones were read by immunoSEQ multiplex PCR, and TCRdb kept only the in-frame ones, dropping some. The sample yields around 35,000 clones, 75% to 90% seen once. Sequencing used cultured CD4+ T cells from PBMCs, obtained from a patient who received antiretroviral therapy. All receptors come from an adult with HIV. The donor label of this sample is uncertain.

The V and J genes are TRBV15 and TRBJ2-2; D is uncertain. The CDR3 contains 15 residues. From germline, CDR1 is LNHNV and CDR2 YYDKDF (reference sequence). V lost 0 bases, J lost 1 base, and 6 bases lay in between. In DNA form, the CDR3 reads TGTGCCACCAGCAGAGATCTACAGAACACCGGGGAGCTGTTTTTT. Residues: CATSRDLQNTGELFF.

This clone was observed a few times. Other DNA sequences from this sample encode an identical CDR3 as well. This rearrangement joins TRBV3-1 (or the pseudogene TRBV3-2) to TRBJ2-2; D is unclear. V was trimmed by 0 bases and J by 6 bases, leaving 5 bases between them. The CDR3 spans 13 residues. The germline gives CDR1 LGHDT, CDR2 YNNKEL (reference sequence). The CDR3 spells CASSQEVAGELFF. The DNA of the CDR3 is TGTGCCAGCAGCCAAGAAGTGGCCGGGGAGCTGTTTTTT.

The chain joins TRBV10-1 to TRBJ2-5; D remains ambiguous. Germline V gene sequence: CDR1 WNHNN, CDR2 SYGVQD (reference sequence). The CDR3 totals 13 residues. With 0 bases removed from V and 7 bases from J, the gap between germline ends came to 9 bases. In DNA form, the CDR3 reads TGCGCCAGCAGTGAGTCATCAGAGCGGACCCAGTACTTC. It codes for CASSESSERTQYF.

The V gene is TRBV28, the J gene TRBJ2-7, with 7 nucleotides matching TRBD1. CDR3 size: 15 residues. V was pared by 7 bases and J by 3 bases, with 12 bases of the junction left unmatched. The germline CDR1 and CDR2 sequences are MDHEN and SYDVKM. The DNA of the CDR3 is TGTGCCAGCACCCGCCCGGGACAGTCAAACTACGAGCAGTACTTC. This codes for CASTRPGQSNYEQYF.

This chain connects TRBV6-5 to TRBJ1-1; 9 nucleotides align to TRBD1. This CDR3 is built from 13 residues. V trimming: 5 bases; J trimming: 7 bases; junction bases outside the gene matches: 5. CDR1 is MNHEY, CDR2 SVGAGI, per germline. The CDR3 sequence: CASSPRQGGEAFF. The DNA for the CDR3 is TGTGCCAGCAGTCCTCGACAGGGGGGTGAAGCTTTCTTT.

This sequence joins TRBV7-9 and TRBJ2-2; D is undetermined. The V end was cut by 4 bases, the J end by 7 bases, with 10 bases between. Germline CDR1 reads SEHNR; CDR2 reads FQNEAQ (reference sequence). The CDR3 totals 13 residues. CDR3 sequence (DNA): TGTGCCAGCAGCTCCTTAAGCCACGGGGAGCTGTTTTTT. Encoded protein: CASSSLSHGELFF.

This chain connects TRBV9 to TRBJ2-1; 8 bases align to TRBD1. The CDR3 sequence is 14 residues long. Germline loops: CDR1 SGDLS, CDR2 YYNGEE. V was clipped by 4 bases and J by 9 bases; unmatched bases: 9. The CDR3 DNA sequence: TGTGCCAGCAGCCCCCCGGGACAGGTTGGTGAGCAGTTCTTC. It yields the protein CASSPPGQVGEQFF.

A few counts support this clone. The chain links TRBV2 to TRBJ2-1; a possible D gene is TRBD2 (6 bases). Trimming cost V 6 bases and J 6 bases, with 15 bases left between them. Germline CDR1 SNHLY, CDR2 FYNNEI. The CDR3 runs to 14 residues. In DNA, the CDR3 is TGTGCCAGCAGGGGTCGCGGGACCCTCAATGAGCAGTTCTTC. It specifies CASRGRGTLNEQFF. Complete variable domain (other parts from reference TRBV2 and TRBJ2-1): EPEVTQTPSHQVTQMGQEVILRCVPISNHLYFYWYRQILGQKVEFLVSFYNNEISEKSEIFDDQFSVERPDGSNFTLKIRSTKLEDSAMYFCASRGRGTLNEQFFGPGTRLTVL.

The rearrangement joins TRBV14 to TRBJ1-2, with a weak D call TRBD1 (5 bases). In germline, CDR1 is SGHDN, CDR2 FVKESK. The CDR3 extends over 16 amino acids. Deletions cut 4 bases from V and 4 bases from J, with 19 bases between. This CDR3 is CASSLRTSTQVYGYTF. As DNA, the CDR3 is TGTGCCAGCAGCCTTAGGACATCCACCCAGGTCTATGGCTACACCTTC.

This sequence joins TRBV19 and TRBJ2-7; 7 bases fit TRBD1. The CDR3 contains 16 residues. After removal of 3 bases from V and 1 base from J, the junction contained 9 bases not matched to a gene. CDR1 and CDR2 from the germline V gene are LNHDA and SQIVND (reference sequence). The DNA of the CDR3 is TGTGCCAGTAGTATTAAGGGGACAGCCCTATCCTACGAGCAGTACGTC. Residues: CASSIKGTALSYEQYV.

The CDR3 region is CASSRGQSNSPLHF. The CDR3 DNA reads as TGTGCCAGCAGCCGGGGACAGTCAAATTCACCCCTCCACTTT. The rearrangement uses TRBV5-4 and TRBJ1-6, with 7 bases identical to TRBD1. Trimming cost V 4 bases and J 7 bases; bases outside gene matches: 5. Germline V gene data show CDR1 as SGHNT and CDR2 as YYREEE (reference sequence). This CDR3 comprises 14 residues.

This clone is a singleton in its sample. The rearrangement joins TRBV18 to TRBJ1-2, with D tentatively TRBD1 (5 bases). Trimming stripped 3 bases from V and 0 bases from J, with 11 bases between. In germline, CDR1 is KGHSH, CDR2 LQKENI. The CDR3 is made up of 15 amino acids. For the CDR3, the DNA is TGTGCCAGCTCACCTATACAGGATTCTAACTATGGCTACACCTTC. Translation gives CASSPIQDSNYGYTF. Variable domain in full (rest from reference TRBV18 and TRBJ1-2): NAGVMQNPRHLVRRRGQEARLRCSPMKGHSHVYWYRQLPEEGLKFMVYLQKENIIDESGMPKERFSAEFPKEGPSILRIQQVVRGDSAAYFCASSPIQDSNYGYTFGSGTRLTVV.

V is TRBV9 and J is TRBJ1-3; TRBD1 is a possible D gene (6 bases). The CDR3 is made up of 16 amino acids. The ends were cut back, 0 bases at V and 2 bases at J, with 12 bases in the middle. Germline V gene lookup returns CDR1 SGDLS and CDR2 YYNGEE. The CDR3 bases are TGTGCCAGCAGCGTAGGGGGGGCCGTCGCTGGAAACACCATATATTTT. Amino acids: CASSVGGAVAGNTIYF.

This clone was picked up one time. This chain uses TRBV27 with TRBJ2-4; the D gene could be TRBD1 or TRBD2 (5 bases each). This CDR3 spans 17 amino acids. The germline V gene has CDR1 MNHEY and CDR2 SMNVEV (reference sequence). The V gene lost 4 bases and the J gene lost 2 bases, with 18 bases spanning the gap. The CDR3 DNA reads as TGTGCCAGCAGTTCTGTTAGGGACCTACTTACCAAAAACATTCAGTACTTC. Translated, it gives CASSSVRDLLTKNIQYF.

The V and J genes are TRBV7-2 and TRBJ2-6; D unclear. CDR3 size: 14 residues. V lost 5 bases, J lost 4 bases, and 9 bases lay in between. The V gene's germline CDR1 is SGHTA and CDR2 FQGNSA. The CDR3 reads CASSRRLGANVLTF. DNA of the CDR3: TGTGCCAGCAGCCGGCGCTTGGGGGCCAACGTCCTGACTTTC.

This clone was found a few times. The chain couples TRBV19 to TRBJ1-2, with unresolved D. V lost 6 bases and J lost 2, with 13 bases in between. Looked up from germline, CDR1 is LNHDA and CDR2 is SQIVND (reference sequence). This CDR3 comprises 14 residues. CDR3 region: CASRIQSGNYGYTF. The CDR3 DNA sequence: TGTGCCAGTAGAATCCAGTCCGGAAACTATGGCTACACCTTC.

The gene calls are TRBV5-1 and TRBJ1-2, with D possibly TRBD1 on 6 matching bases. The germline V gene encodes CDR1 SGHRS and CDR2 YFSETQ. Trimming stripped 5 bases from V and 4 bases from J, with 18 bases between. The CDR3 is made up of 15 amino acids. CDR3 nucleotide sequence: TGCGCCAGCAGGCCGAACGCGGGGGGCAGCTATGGCTACACCTTC. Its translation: CASRPNAGGSYGYTF.

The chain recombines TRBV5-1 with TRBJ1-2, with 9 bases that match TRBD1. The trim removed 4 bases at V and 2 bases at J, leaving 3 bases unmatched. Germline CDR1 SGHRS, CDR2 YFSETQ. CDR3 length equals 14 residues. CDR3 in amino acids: CASSTDRGNYGYTF. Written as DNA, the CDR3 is TGCGCCAGCAGCACGGACAGGGGAAACTATGGCTACACCTTC.

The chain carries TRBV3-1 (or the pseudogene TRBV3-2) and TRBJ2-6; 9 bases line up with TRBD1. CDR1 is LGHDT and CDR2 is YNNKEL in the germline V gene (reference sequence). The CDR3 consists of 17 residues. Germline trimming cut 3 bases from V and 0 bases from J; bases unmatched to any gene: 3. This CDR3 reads CASSQGTGTSGANVLTF. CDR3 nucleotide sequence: TGTGCCAGCAGCCAGGGGACAGGGACCTCTGGGGCCAACGTCCTGACTTTC.

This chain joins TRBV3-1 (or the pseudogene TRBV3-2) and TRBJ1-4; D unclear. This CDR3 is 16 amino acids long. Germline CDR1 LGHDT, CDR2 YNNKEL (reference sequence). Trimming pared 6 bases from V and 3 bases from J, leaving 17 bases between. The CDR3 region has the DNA TGTGCCAGCAGTGTCACTGATTTGGGGTCTAATGAAAAACTGTTTTTT. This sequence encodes CASSVTDLGSNEKLFF.

The CDR3 spells CASSWGATDTQYF. The CDR3 DNA reads TGTGCCAGCAGCTGGGGGGCCACAGATACGCAGTATTTT. The chain combines TRBV12-3 or TRBV12-4 with TRBJ2-3; D is tentatively TRBD1 or TRBD2 (6 bases each). This CDR3 contains 13 residues. Trimming left V 6 bases short and J 2 bases short, with 9 bases between.

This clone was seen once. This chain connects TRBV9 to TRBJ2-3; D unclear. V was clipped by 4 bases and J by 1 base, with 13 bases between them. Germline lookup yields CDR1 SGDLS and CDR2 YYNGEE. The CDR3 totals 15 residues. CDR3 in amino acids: CASSPRGFGTDTQYF. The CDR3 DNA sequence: TGTGCCAGCAGCCCCCGCGGTTTCGGCACAGATACGCAGTATTTT.

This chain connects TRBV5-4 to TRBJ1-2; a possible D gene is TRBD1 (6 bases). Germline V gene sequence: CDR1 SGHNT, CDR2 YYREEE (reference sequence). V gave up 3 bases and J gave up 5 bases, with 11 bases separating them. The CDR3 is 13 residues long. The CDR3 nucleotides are TGTGCCAGCAGCTCCGAGGGGGGTTATGGCTACACCTTC. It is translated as CASSSEGGYGYTF.